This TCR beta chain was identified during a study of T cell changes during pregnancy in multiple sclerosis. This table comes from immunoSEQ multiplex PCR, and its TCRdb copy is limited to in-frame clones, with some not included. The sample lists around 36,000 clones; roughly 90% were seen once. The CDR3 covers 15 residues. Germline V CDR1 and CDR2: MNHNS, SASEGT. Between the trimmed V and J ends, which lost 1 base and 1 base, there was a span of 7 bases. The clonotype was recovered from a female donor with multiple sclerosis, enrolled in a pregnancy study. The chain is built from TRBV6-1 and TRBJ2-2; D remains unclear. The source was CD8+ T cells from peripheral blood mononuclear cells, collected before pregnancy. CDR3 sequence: CASSEVAWNTGELFF. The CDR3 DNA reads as TGTGCCAGCAGTGAAGTTGCGTGGAACACCGGGGAGCTGTTTTTT.